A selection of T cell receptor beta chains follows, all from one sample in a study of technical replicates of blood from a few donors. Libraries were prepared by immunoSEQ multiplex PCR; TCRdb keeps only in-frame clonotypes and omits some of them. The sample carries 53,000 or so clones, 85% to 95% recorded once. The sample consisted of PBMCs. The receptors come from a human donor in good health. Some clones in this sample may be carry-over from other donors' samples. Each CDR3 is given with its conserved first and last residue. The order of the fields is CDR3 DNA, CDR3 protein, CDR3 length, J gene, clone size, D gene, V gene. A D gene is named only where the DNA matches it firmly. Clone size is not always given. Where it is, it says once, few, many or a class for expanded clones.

DNA: TGTGCCAGTACCGAGGTAACAGGCAGTGGGGCTTTCTTT
CDR3: CASTEVTGSGAFF
length: 13
J: TRBJ1-1
size: once
D: -
V: TRBV19

DNA: TGTGCCAGCAGCTTTTCCTTCTCTTCCTTTGATGGCTACACCTTC
CDR3: CASSFSFSSFDGYTF
length: 15
J: TRBJ1-2
size: -
D: -
V: TRBV7-2

DNA: TGTGCCAGTAGTATGACTAGCGGGGTGCGGGGGGAGCTGTTTTTT
CDR3: CASSMTSGVRGELFF
length: 15
J: TRBJ2-2
size: -
D: TRBD2
V: TRBV19

DNA: TGCGCCAGCAGCTTGATCGATTCCGGGAGCTCCTATAATTCACCCCTCCACTTT
CDR3: CASSLIDSGSSYNSPLHF
length: 18
J: TRBJ1-6
size: -
D: -
V: TRBV5-1

DNA: TGTGCCAGCAGTGAAGGGCCATCGAGGGCATGGACTGAAGCTTTCTTT
CDR3: CASSEGPSRAWTEAFF
length: 16
J: TRBJ1-1
size: -
D: -
V: TRBV6-1

DNA: TGTGCCAGCAGCTTAGCCGGGACTAGCGGGGGGGAGCAGTACTTC
CDR3: CASSLAGTSGGEQYF
length: 15
J: TRBJ2-7
size: -
D: TRBD2
V: TRBV7-8

DNA: TGTGCCAGCAGCCCACGACAGTCCTACGAGCAGTACTTC
CDR3: CASSPRQSYEQYF
length: 13
J: TRBJ2-7
size: -
D: -
V: TRBV4-2

DNA: TGTGCCAGCAGTCCCTCTCTGGACAGGGCATCACCCCTCCACTTT
CDR3: CASSPSLDRASPLHF
length: 15
J: TRBJ1-6
size: -
D: TRBD1
V: TRBV6-5

DNA: TGTGCCAGCAGCCGGGACAGGGGCGCGGGCTCTGGAAACACCATATATTTT
CDR3: CASSRDRGAGSGNTIYF
length: 17
J: TRBJ1-3
size: -
D: TRBD1
V: TRBV7-2

DNA: TGTGCCAGCAGCTTGGGGACAGGGGGAGATACGCAGTATTTT
CDR3: CASSLGTGGDTQYF
length: 14
J: TRBJ2-3
size: -
D: TRBD1
V: TRBV7-9

DNA: TGCGCCAGCAGCCCGGAGGTGGCTAGCGGGGGGGCGGACATTCAGTACTTC
CDR3: CASSPEVASGGADIQYF
length: 17
J: TRBJ2-4
size: -
D: TRBD2
V: TRBV5-1

DNA: TGTGCCAGCAGCGATCTAGATCGTCCCTCTACGCAGTATTTT
CDR3: CASSDLDRPSTQYF
length: 14
J: TRBJ2-3
size: -
D: -
V: TRBV13

DNA: TGTGCCAGCAGCTTGATGCCGGACAGGGCGAGGGAGCAGTTCTTC
CDR3: CASSLMPDRAREQFF
length: 15
J: TRBJ2-1
size: -
D: TRBD1
V: TRBV5-6

DNA: TGTGCCAGCAGCTTTCAACGCGGGGGGGCTGGCGGGGAGCTGTTTTTT
CDR3: CASSFQRGGAGGELFF
length: 16
J: TRBJ2-2
size: -
D: TRBD2
V: TRBV7-2

DNA: TGTGCCAGCAGCTTACTAGCGGAGGGGCGAAATGAGCAGTTCTTC
CDR3: CASSLLAEGRNEQFF
length: 15
J: TRBJ2-1
size: -
D: TRBD2
V: TRBV13

DNA: TGTGCCAGCAGCTTAGGTAGCCGGTCCTACGAGCAGTACTTC
CDR3: CASSLGSRSYEQYF
length: 14
J: TRBJ2-7
size: -
D: -
V: TRBV7-9

DNA: TGTGCCAGCAGCATGTACGGGGAGAGTGATCAGCCCCAGCATTTT
CDR3: CASSMYGESDQPQHF
length: 15
J: TRBJ1-5
size: -
D: -
V: TRBV6-5

DNA: TGTGCCAGCAGCTTAAGGCTAGCGGGGGGCCTATACAATGAGCAGTTCTTC
CDR3: CASSLRLAGGLYNEQFF
length: 17
J: TRBJ2-1
size: -
D: TRBD2
V: TRBV7-2

DNA: TGTGCTTTCGCTGGACAGATGAACACTGAAGCTTTCTTT
CDR3: CAFAGQMNTEAFF
length: 13
J: TRBJ1-1
size: -
D: -
V: TRBV30

DNA: TGTGCCAGCATGGCGGGACAGCCCTACGAGCAGTACTTC
CDR3: CASMAGQPYEQYF
length: 13
J: TRBJ2-7
size: -
D: -
V: TRBV6-1

DNA: TGTGCCATCAGTGAGCACACAGCCGGGGCCAACGTCCTGACTTTC
CDR3: CAISEHTAGANVLTF
length: 15
J: TRBJ2-6
size: -
D: -
V: TRBV10-3

DNA: TGTGCCAGCAGCAGGGGTGGATCTAACGATGAGCAGTTCTTC
CDR3: CASSRGGSNDEQFF
length: 14
J: TRBJ2-1
size: -
D: -
V: TRBV9

DNA: TGTGCCAGCTCACCCCAGGGCGGCACTGAAGCTTTCTTT
CDR3: CASSPQGGTEAFF
length: 13
J: TRBJ1-1
size: few
D: -
V: TRBV18

DNA: TGTGCCAGCTGGGGTCGGACAGGAGAGGACTATGGCTACACCTTC
CDR3: CASWGRTGEDYGYTF
length: 15
J: TRBJ1-2
size: -
D: TRBD1
V: TRBV6-5

DNA: TGTGCCAGCAGCTTAACCGACAGTGGAAACACCATATATTTT
CDR3: CASSLTDSGNTIYF
length: 14
J: TRBJ1-3
size: -
D: -
V: TRBV7-8

DNA: TGCGCCAGCAGCTACTCATTTGCGATAGCGGGGTTTAGGTATGAGCAGTTCTTC
CDR3: CASSYSFAIAGFRYEQFF
length: 18
J: TRBJ2-1
size: -
D: TRBD2
V: TRBV4-1

DNA: TGCGCCAGCAGCCAAGATAGGGCTAGCGGAACCTACGAGCAGTACTTC
CDR3: CASSQDRASGTYEQYF
length: 16
J: TRBJ2-7
size: -
D: TRBD2
V: TRBV4-3

DNA: TGTGCCAGCAGTTACTCCGAGCGGGGCTCCTACGAGCAGTACTTC
CDR3: CASSYSERGSYEQYF
length: 15
J: TRBJ2-7
size: once
D: TRBD2
V: TRBV6-5

DNA: TGTGCCAGCAGCTTGGAACCGGGACAGGGGACCTACGAGCAGTACTTC
CDR3: CASSLEPGQGTYEQYF
length: 16
J: TRBJ2-7
size: -
D: TRBD1
V: TRBV5-6

DNA: TGTGCCAGCAGTCAGCCGGGGACCCAGTACTTC
CDR3: CASSQPGTQYF
length: 11
J: TRBJ2-5
size: -
D: -
V: TRBV6-5

DNA: TGTGCCAGCAGCCCCCGCTCCCGAGGGCCCCACGAGCAGTACTTC
CDR3: CASSPRSRGPHEQYF
length: 15
J: TRBJ2-7
size: -
D: -
V: TRBV7-2

DNA: TGCGCCAGCAGCCAAGGAACCGATGGGGAGGCCCAGTACTTC
CDR3: CASSQGTDGEAQYF
length: 14
J: TRBJ2-5
size: -
D: -
V: TRBV4-1

DNA: TGTGCCAGCAGTGGGACTAGCGGGAGGAGCGAGCAGTACTTC
CDR3: CASSGTSGRSEQYF
length: 14
J: TRBJ2-7
size: -
D: TRBD2
V: TRBV2

DNA: TGTGCCAGCAGCCCCGTTTATAGGGGTACGTACGAGCAGTACTTC
CDR3: CASSPVYRGTYEQYF
length: 15
J: TRBJ2-7
size: many
D: -
V: TRBV7-9

DNA: TGTGCCAGCAGTGAGACTAGCGGGGGATACAATGAGCAGTTCTTC
CDR3: CASSETSGGYNEQFF
length: 15
J: TRBJ2-1
size: once
D: TRBD2
V: TRBV2

DNA: TGCGCCAGCAGCCCCAACCTAGCGGGGCTAGTCGAGACCCAGTACTTC
CDR3: CASSPNLAGLVETQYF
length: 16
J: TRBJ2-5
size: -
D: TRBD2
V: TRBV5-1

DNA: TGTGCCAGCAGTTTATCCACCGGGAGAGCCTACGAGCAGTACTTC
CDR3: CASSLSTGRAYEQYF
length: 15
J: TRBJ2-7
size: -
D: -
V: TRBV27

DNA: TGTGCCAGCAGTGAAGCTGGGGGGGGGAAATCTGGCTACACCTTC
CDR3: CASSEAGGGKSGYTF
length: 15
J: TRBJ1-2
size: -
D: -
V: TRBV6-1

DNA: TGTGCCAGCAGCTGGGGGACTGGAAACACCGGGGAGCTGTTTTTT
CDR3: CASSWGTGNTGELFF
length: 15
J: TRBJ2-2
size: -
D: -
V: TRBV5-6

DNA: TGTGCCAGCAACTCGAGGTGGCGTCCGTACGAGCAGTACTTC
CDR3: CASNSRWRPYEQYF
length: 14
J: TRBJ2-7
size: -
D: -
V: TRBV27

DNA: TGTGCCAGCAGCTACACTAGCACCGGGGAGCTGTTTTTT
CDR3: CASSYTSTGELFF
length: 13
J: TRBJ2-2
size: -
D: -
V: TRBV7-9

DNA: TGTGCTAGTGGTTTCCGAACAGGGATGAACACTGAAGCTTTCTTT
CDR3: CASGFRTGMNTEAFF
length: 15
J: TRBJ1-1
size: -
D: -
V: TRBV12-5

DNA: TGCGCCAGCAGCCAAGATTTGGCAGGGGTTCGAGGTGTATATGGCTACACCTTC
CDR3: CASSQDLAGVRGVYGYTF
length: 18
J: TRBJ1-2
size: -
D: -
V: TRBV4-3

DNA: TGTGCCAGCTCCTACAGGGAAGAAGAGACCCAGTACTTC
CDR3: CASSYREEETQYF
length: 13
J: TRBJ2-5
size: -
D: -
V: TRBV19

DNA: TGTGCCAGCAGCCAACAAAGGGGACAGGGGACAGATACGCAGTATTTT
CDR3: CASSQQRGQGTDTQYF
length: 16
J: TRBJ2-3
size: -
D: TRBD1
V: TRBV4-2

DNA: TGTGCCAGCGGGACTCAAATTAGTCCCGGGACTAGCGGCACAGATACGCAGTATTTT
CDR3: CASGTQISPGTSGTDTQYF
length: 19
J: TRBJ2-3
size: -
D: TRBD2
V: TRBV2

DNA: TGTGCCAGCAGCTCGAGAGCGGGACAGGGGGCGAAGACCCAGTACTTC
CDR3: CASSSRAGQGAKTQYF
length: 16
J: TRBJ2-5
size: -
D: TRBD1
V: TRBV7-2

DNA: TGCAGCGTCAACAGGGTGAACACTGAAGCTTTCTTT
CDR3: CSVNRVNTEAFF
length: 12
J: TRBJ1-1
size: -
D: -
V: TRBV29-1

DNA: TGTGCCAGCAGCCCCTGGAACACCGGGGAGCTGTTTTTT
CDR3: CASSPWNTGELFF
length: 13
J: TRBJ2-2
size: few
D: -
V: TRBV6-5